Below, 28 T cell receptor beta chains from the same sample are listed, as sequenced in a study of blood T cell repertoires in COVID-19. Assay used: immunoSEQ multiplex PCR; TCRdb lists only in-frame clones, some missing. In the table there are some 290,000 clones, around 90% of which are singletons. The source material was PBMCs or T cells enriched from blood (not recorded which). The origin of the receptors is a woman between 35 and 50 years old with acute COVID-19.

The V call is TRBV5-1, the J call TRBJ1-2, with TRBD1 matching 11 bases. V shed 4 bases, J shed 8 bases, and the junction held 4 bases outside the gene matches. Germline V gene data show CDR1 as SGHRS and CDR2 as YFSETQ. CDR3 length: 13 amino acids. The CDR3 protein is CASSPGQGDGYTF. The CDR3 bases are TGCGCCAGCAGCCCGGGACAGGGGGACGGCTACACCTTC.

This clone was observed a few times. V gene TRBV29-1 combines with J gene TRBJ2-7; no reliable D call. This CDR3 comprises 12 residues. Germline CDR1 is SQVTM and CDR2 is ANQGSEA. V gave up 7 bases and J gave up 4 bases, with 14 bases separating them. In DNA, the CDR3 is TGCAGCGCCGAGATCCAGGATTACGAGCAGTACTTC. The encoded protein is CSAEIQDYEQYF.

This chain uses TRBV5-1 with TRBJ2-3; a weak D match, TRBD2 (7 bases). Looked up from germline, CDR1 is SGHRS and CDR2 is YFSETQ. V was clipped by 0 bases and J by 0 bases, with 14 bases between them. This CDR3 contains 17 residues. CDR3 sequence reads: CASSLDGGGRSTDTQYF. CDR3 sequence (DNA): TGCGCCAGCAGCTTGGATGGCGGGGGCCGTAGCACAGATACGCAGTATTTT.

The chain uses TRBV9 and TRBJ2-1; 7 bases match TRBD2. CDR3 size: 15 residues. Trimming cost V 3 bases and J 4 bases; bases outside gene matches: 7. CDR1 SGDLS and CDR2 YYNGEE come from the germline V gene. The CDR3 sequence: CASSARGTTYNEQFF. In nucleotides, the CDR3 is TGTGCCAGCAGCGCCCGAGGGACTACTTACAATGAGCAGTTCTTC. Using reference TRBV9 and TRBJ2-1 for the parts outside the CDR3, the full variable domain is DSGVTQTPKHLITATGQRVTLRCSPRSGDLSVYWYQQSLDQGLQFLIQYYNGEERAKGNILERFSAQQFPDLHSELNLSSLELGDSALYFCASSARGTTYNEQFFGPGTRLTVL.

The chain recombines TRBV5-1 with TRBJ2-1; maybe TRBD2 (6 bases). V lost 4 bases, J lost 4 bases, and 12 bases lay in between. The CDR3 spans 14 residues. Germline CDR1 and CDR2: SGHRS and YFSETQ. CDR3 sequence: CASSPLATYNEQFF. For the CDR3, the DNA is TGCGCCAGCAGCCCCCTAGCGACATACAATGAGCAGTTCTTC.

The rearrangement uses TRBV7-6 and TRBJ2-7, with 10 bases fitting TRBD2. Germline V gene lookup returns CDR1 SGHVS and CDR2 FNYEAQ. The CDR3 spans 15 residues. J gave up 3 bases and V 1 base, and 3 bases lay outside the gene matches. DNA of the CDR3: TGTGCCAGCAGCTTAGAGGCTAGCGGGAGCTACGAGCAGTACTTC. Amino acid sequence: CASSLEASGSYEQYF.

This chain uses TRBV10-1 with TRBJ2-6; 7 bases agree with TRBD2. The CDR3 length is 22 residues. The V gene end was trimmed by 3 bases and the J gene end by 0 bases; junction bases not matched to a gene: 20. Germline V gene data show CDR1 as WNHNN and CDR2 as SYGVQD (reference sequence). The CDR3 nucleotides read TGCGCCAGCAGTGACCCGGGAGGACAATGTTTAAGCCACCTCTCTGGGGCCAACGTCCTGACTTTC. It encodes CASSDPGGQCLSHLSGANVLTF.

This sequence joins TRBV19 and TRBJ2-3; the match to TRBD2 covers 11 bases. The V segment lost 4 bases and the J segment 2 bases; nucleotides outside the gene matches: 5. The germline V gene encodes CDR1 LNHDA and CDR2 SQIVND (reference sequence). The CDR3 length is 16 residues. The CDR3 loop reads CASSTLAGGPTDTQYF. The CDR3 DNA follows: TGTGCCAGTAGTACTTTAGCGGGGGGGCCCACAGATACGCAGTATTTT.

This clone appeared a single time. The chain combines TRBV4-3 with TRBJ1-3; D gene uncertain. CDR1 is LGHNA and CDR2 is YSLEER in the germline V gene. Trimming left V 0 bases short and J 0 bases short, with 15 bases between. The CDR3 contains 18 residues. CDR3: CASSQDLNSLSSGNTIYF. In nucleotides, the CDR3 is TGCGCCAGCAGCCAAGATCTTAACAGTTTGAGCTCTGGAAACACCATATATTTT.

The J gene is TRBJ2-7, the V gene TRBV14, with a weak D call TRBD2 (5 bases). Germline V CDR1 and CDR2: SGHDN, FVKESK. This CDR3 region has 16 residues. The V gene lost 3 bases and the J gene lost 0 bases, with 15 bases spanning the gap. Here the CDR3 reads CASSQLGAIFSYEQYF. Here the CDR3 DNA reads TGTGCCAGCAGCCAGCTGGGAGCCATTTTCTCCTACGAGCAGTACTTC. Full variable domain (outside the CDR3, taken from reference TRBV14 and TRBJ2-7): EAGVTQFPSHSVIEKGQTVTLRCDPISGHDNLYWYRRVMGKEIKFLLHFVKESKQDESGMPNNRFLAERTGGTYSTLKVQPAELEDSGVYFCASSQLGAIFSYEQYFGPGTRLTVT.

The V call is TRBV2, the J call TRBJ2-7, with 7 bases fitting TRBD1. The CDR3 runs 12 residues. Looked up from germline, CDR1 is SNHLY and CDR2 is FYNNEI. After removal of 11 bases from V and 2 bases from J, the junction contained 6 bases not matched to a gene. DNA for the CDR3: TGTGCCTCGGGAAGGGGGCCCTACGAGCAGTACTTC. It encodes CASGRGPYEQYF.

The rearrangement joins TRBV2 to TRBJ1-2; possible D gene TRBD1, 6 bases. The CDR3 has 15 residues. Germline V CDR1 and CDR2: SNHLY, FYNNEI. Between the trimmed V and J ends, which lost 7 bases and 4 bases, there was a span of 19 bases. In DNA form, the CDR3 reads TGTGCCAGCATGCGGGGGCTGGCCGGGGTCTATGGCTACACCTTC. Protein product: CASMRGLAGVYGYTF.

This rearrangement joins TRBV11-3 to TRBJ1-2, with unresolved D. The CDR3 runs to 12 residues. The V and J ends lost 7 bases and 7 bases respectively, with 13 bases between them. The germline gives CDR1 SGHNT, CDR2 YENEEA. CDR3 protein: CASTGTESGYTF. The CDR3 region has the DNA TGTGCCAGCACAGGCACGGAATCTGGCTACACCTTC. Variable domain in full (rest from reference TRBV11-3 and TRBJ1-2): EAGVVQSPRYKIIEKKQPVAFWCNPISGHNTLYWYLQNLGQGPELLIRYENEEAVDDSQLPKDRFSAERLKGVDSTLKIQPAELGDSAVYLCASTGTESGYTFGSGTRLTVV.

This chain links TRBV6-5 with TRBJ1-1; D is perhaps TRBD1 (6 bases). Germline-derived CDR1 and CDR2 are MNHEY and SVGAGI. V gave up 0 bases and J gave up 3 bases, with 11 bases separating them. CDR3 length: 15 amino acids. The CDR3 loop reads CASSYSGAGHTEAFF. In DNA, the CDR3 is TGTGCCAGCAGTTACTCGGGGGCAGGTCACACTGAAGCTTTCTTT.

V and J are TRBV11-2 and TRBJ1-2; 7 bases line up with TRBD1. Germline V gene lookup returns CDR1 SGHAT and CDR2 FQNNGV. The CDR3 sequence is 15 residues long. The V segment lost 5 bases and the J segment 1 base; nucleotides outside the gene matches: 7. Here the CDR3 DNA reads TGTGCCAGCAGCCCCACACAGGGGATTAACTATGGCTACACCTTC. Translation: CASSPTQGINYGYTF.

This sequence joins TRBV3-1 (or the pseudogene TRBV3-2) and TRBJ2-3; 8 bases are shared with TRBD1. CDR3 length equals 16 residues. CDR1 is LGHDT, CDR2 YNNKEL, per germline (reference sequence). V shed 0 bases and J 8 bases; nucleotides not matched to a gene: 10. The CDR3 DNA reads TGTGCCAGCAGCCAAGAAATCCCAGGGGGCTCGTCTACGCAGTATTTT. It is translated as CASSQEIPGGSSTQYF.

The gene calls are TRBV4-1 and TRBJ2-5; D remains unclear. The CDR3 runs 14 residues. The germline V and J ends were trimmed by 0 bases and 1 base, with 6 bases remaining between them. Germline V gene lookup returns CDR1 MGHRA and CDR2 YSYEKL. The CDR3 spells CASSQDALQETQYF. The CDR3, as DNA: TGCGCCAGCAGCCAAGATGCACTCCAAGAGACCCAGTACTTC.

CDR3 sequence: CSIGEEGYTF. As DNA, the CDR3 is TGCAGCATTGGGGAGGAAGGCTACACCTTC. The chain couples TRBV29-1 to TRBJ1-2; D is unclear. Germline CDR1 and CDR2: SQVTM and ANQGSEA. The CDR3 consists of 10 residues. Trimming stripped 8 bases from V and 8 bases from J, with 12 bases between.

This rearrangement joins TRBV13 to TRBJ1-4; maybe TRBD1 (6 bases). V dropped 2 bases and J dropped 7 bases, with 17 bases sitting between them. CDR3 length equals 16 residues. CDR1 PRHDT and CDR2 FYEKMQ come from the germline V gene (reference sequence). In DNA form, the CDR3 reads TGTGCCAGCAGCTTACTACAGGGTAATAGGCCTGAAAAACTGTTTTTT. Translation: CASSLLQGNRPEKLFF. The whole variable domain, filled in from reference TRBV13 and TRBJ1-4, reads AAGVIQSPRHLIKEKRETATLKCYPIPRHDTVYWYQQGPGQDPQFLISFYEKMQSDKGSIPDRFSAQQFSDYHSELNMSSLELGDSALYFCASSLLQGNRPEKLFFGSGTQLSVL.

The CDR3 coding sequence is TGTGCCAGCAGCTTGGTGGGTCAGGGTAGAATGTTTTTT. This gives the protein CASSLVGQGRMFF. This chain connects TRBV5-4 to TRBJ1-4, with D maybe TRBD1 (5 bases). The CDR3 is made up of 13 amino acids. V dropped 0 bases and J dropped 15 bases, with 15 bases sitting between them. The V gene's germline CDR1 is SGHNT and CDR2 YYREEE (reference sequence).

This chain links TRBV2 with TRBJ1-5; perhaps TRBD1 as D (5 bases). Per germline, CDR1 SNHLY and CDR2 FYNNEI. This CDR3 is 15 amino acids long. V lost 6 bases and J lost 0, with 12 bases in between. The CDR3 sequence is CASRGTGYSNQPQHF. CDR3 sequence (DNA): TGTGCCAGCAGGGGTACAGGTTATAGCAATCAGCCCCAGCATTTT.

The chain is built from TRBV19 and TRBJ1-2; D is ambiguous. V dropped 5 bases and J dropped 7 bases, with 8 bases sitting between them. The CDR3 spans 11 residues. Germline V gene sequence: CDR1 LNHDA, CDR2 SQIVND (reference sequence). This chain's CDR3 is CASSESFGYTF. Written as DNA, the CDR3 is TGTGCCAGTAGTGAGAGCTTTGGCTACACCTTC.

This clone was counted a single time. The rearrangement joins TRBV2 to TRBJ1-2; tentatively, D is TRBD1 (6 bases). This CDR3 is built from 15 residues. Germline assignment: CDR1 SNHLY and CDR2 FYNNEI. V lost 6 bases, J lost 6 bases, and 20 bases lay in between. The CDR3 region is CASRGAPQVPDGYTF. CDR3 in DNA: TGTGCCAGCAGGGGGGCCCCTCAGGTTCCGGATGGCTACACCTTC.

This chain uses TRBV10-3 with TRBJ1-2; D may be TRBD1 (5 bases). V was clipped by 3 bases and J by 8 bases, with 10 bases between them. The CDR3 sequence is 12 residues long. Germline V gene lookup returns CDR1 ENHRY and CDR2 SYGVKD. The CDR3 is CAISDRVRGYTF. The CDR3 DNA follows: TGTGCCATCAGTGACAGGGTCCGAGGCTACACCTTC.

The chain combines TRBV7-9 with TRBJ2-7; weak D call: TRBD2 (6 bases). V lost 7 bases and J lost 2, with 12 bases in between. Germline loops: CDR1 SEHNR, CDR2 FQNEAQ (reference sequence). The CDR3 spans 13 residues. CDR3 sequence (DNA): TGTGCCAGCACGGGACTCCTTCCCTACGAGCAGTACTTC. It encodes CASTGLLPYEQYF.

The J gene is TRBJ2-7, the V gene TRBV6-2 or TRBV6-3; tentatively, D is TRBD1 (6 bases). The ends were cut back, 8 bases at V and 2 bases at J, with 19 bases in the middle. CDR1 is MNHEY, CDR2 SVGEGT, per germline. This CDR3 is 15 amino acids long. The CDR3 region is CASGSAGTPTYEQYF. The CDR3 DNA reads as TGTGCCAGCGGTTCGGCCGGGACACCTACCTACGAGCAGTACTTC.

CDR3 nucleotides: TGTGCCAGCAGCTTCCAGGGGGCGAACACCGGGGAGCTGTTTTTT. As protein: CASSFQGANTGELFF. The rearrangement links TRBV7-9 to TRBJ2-2; 7 bases align to TRBD1. V was pared by 3 bases and J by 0 bases, with 1 base of the junction left unmatched. This CDR3 region has 15 residues. Germline V CDR1 and CDR2: SEHNR, FQNEAQ (reference sequence).

This clone was observed a single time. The genes are TRBV11-2 and TRBJ2-2; the match to TRBD2 covers 8 bases. There are 16 residues in the CDR3. Germline CDR1 is SGHAT and CDR2 is FQNNGV. The V gene end was trimmed by 5 bases and the J gene end by 5 bases; junction bases not matched to a gene: 10. This CDR3 is CASSPAGTSRTGELFF. Written as DNA, the CDR3 is TGTGCCAGCAGCCCAGCTGGGACTAGTCGGACCGGGGAGCTGTTTTTT.